One sample yielded the 14 T cell receptor beta chains listed below, sequenced in a study of T-cell memory formation after mild COVID-19. TCRdb ran MiXCR on the 5' RACE reads and lists one entry per CDR3 protein. Of about 440,000 distinct CDR3 sequences in the sample, over 15% were seen once. The sequenced material came from PBMCs or a T cell subset sorted from them (not recorded which). These TCRs come from an adult woman who had mild COVID-19 (a few samples of this study predate the infection). Cell type and time point are not known.

The V and J genes are TRBV7-2 and TRBJ2-6; D remains ambiguous. The CDR3 runs 16 residues. CDR1 SGHTA and CDR2 FQGNSA come from the germline V gene. The germline V and J ends were trimmed by 1 base and 0 bases, with 7 bases remaining between them. In DNA form, the CDR3 reads TGTGCCAGCAGCTTAGAACGGGCCTCTGGGGCCAACGTCCTGACTTTC. Amino acid sequence: CASSLERASGANVLTF.

This chain joins TRBV11-2 and TRBJ2-1; 12 bases line up with TRBD2. The CDR3 runs to 14 residues. Looked up from germline, CDR1 is SGHAT and CDR2 is FQNNGV. The V segment lost 8 bases and the J segment 5 bases; nucleotides outside the gene matches: 4. CDR3 amino acids: CASGLAGWDNEQFF. CDR3 nucleotide sequence: TGTGCCAGCGGACTAGCGGGGTGGGACAATGAGCAGTTCTTC.

The V and J genes are TRBV12-3 or TRBV12-4 and TRBJ2-7; D gene ambiguous. The V end lost 4 bases, the J end lost 3 bases, and 10 bases lay between the germline ends. This CDR3 is 13 amino acids long. CDR3 amino acids: CASSSPSDYEQYF. The CDR3 DNA follows: TGTGCCAGCAGTTCCCCGTCGGACTACGAGCAGTACTTC.

The CDR3 DNA follows: TGCGCCAGCAGCCAAGGACTCTCTTCTGGGTACGAGCAGTACTTC. The encoded protein is CASSQGLSSGYEQYF. This chain links TRBV4-3 with TRBJ2-7; D not certain. Germline-derived CDR1 and CDR2 are LGHNA and YSLEER. The CDR3 spans 15 residues. V lost 1 base and J lost 4, with 14 bases in between.

The CDR3 DNA reads TGCAGCGTCGACAGGGGCTATGGCTACACCTTC. It translates to CSVDRGYGYTF. The chain is built from TRBV29-1 and TRBJ1-2, with 8 bases matching TRBD1. V shed 6 bases and J 4 bases; nucleotides not matched to a gene: 1. CDR1 and CDR2 (germline): SQVTM, ANQGSEA. CDR3 length equals 11 residues.

The chain links TRBV12-3 or TRBV12-4 to TRBJ2-5; possibly TRBD1 or TRBD2 for D (5 bases each). This CDR3 region has 17 residues. V shed 4 bases and J shed 3 bases, with 21 bases lying between them. The CDR3 here is CASSSGQRRFAEETQYF. In nucleotides, the CDR3 is TGTGCCAGCAGTTCAGGGCAGCGGCGTTTTGCGGAAGAGACCCAGTACTTC.

This clonotype has at least ten counts. Sequence at one end of the junction differs from germline and may be a read error. The CDR3 coding sequence is TGTGCCAGCACCCAACGGGGTCCAAACACTGAAGCTTTCTTT. Translation: CASTQRGPNTEAFF. V gene TRBV3-1 combines with J gene TRBJ1-1; D is unclear. The length of the CDR3 is 14 residues. The V gene's germline CDR1 is LGHDT and CDR2 YNNKEL (reference sequence).

The V and J genes are TRBV7-2 and TRBJ2-3, with D possibly TRBD2 on 6 matching bases. Germline V gene sequence: CDR1 SGHTA, CDR2 FQGNSA. The length of the CDR3 is 15 residues. Trimming shortened V by 3 bases and J by 2 bases, and 12 bases separated the two germline ends. The CDR3 protein is CASSFSSVNTDTQYF. CDR3 nucleotide sequence: TGTGCCAGCAGCTTCTCTAGCGTAAACACAGATACGCAGTATTTT. Full variable domain (outside the CDR3, taken from reference TRBV7-2 and TRBJ2-3): GAGVSQSPSNKVTEKGKDVELRCDPISGHTALYWYRQSLGQGLEFLIYFQGNSAPDKSGLPSDRFSAERTGGSVSTLTIQRTQQEDSAVYLCASSFSSVNTDTQYFGPGTRLTVL.

The J gene is TRBJ1-1, the V gene TRBV11-2, with D maybe TRBD1 (5 bases). From germline, CDR1 is SGHAT and CDR2 FQNNGV. This CDR3 has 15 amino acids. V lost 5 bases to trimming and J lost 1 base, with 14 bases between them. The DNA of the CDR3 is TGTGCCAGCAGCCACTCCGCGGGGGGGAACACTGAAGCTTTCTTT. This gives the protein CASSHSAGGNTEAFF.

This chain uses TRBV15 with TRBJ2-5; the D is unclear. CDR1 is LNHNV, CDR2 YYDKDF, per germline (reference sequence). V lost 5 bases, J lost 2 bases, and 9 bases lay in between. This CDR3 has 13 residues. CDR3 nucleotide sequence: TGTGCCACCAGCGGTCAGAGACAAGAGACCCAGTACTTC. It specifies CATSGQRQETQYF.

This clonotype was recorded a few times. The V and J genes are TRBV27 and TRBJ1-1; 7 bases fit TRBD1. With V trimmed by 6 bases and J by 1 base, 5 bases remained unmatched. Germline V gene sequence: CDR1 MNHEY, CDR2 SMNVEV (reference sequence). There are 14 residues in the CDR3. CDR3 region: CASRATGPNTEAFF. CDR3 nucleotides: TGTGCCAGCAGGGCGACAGGGCCGAACACTGAAGCTTTCTTT.

The chain employs TRBV12-3 or TRBV12-4 and TRBJ1-2; no firm D call. The CDR3 consists of 16 residues. Trimming took 4 bases from V and 1 from J, leaving 16 bases between them. The CDR3 DNA follows: TGTGCCAGCAGTTCCTCCCGACGGTTGGGTAACTATGGCTACACCTTC. Translated, it gives CASSSSRRLGNYGYTF.

This clonotype was counted only a few times. This rearrangement joins TRBV4-1 to TRBJ2-1; TRBD1 might be the D (6 bases). The V end lost 4 bases, the J end lost 8 bases, and 12 bases lay between the germline ends. Germline V gives CDR1 MGHRA, CDR2 YSYEKL. The CDR3 consists of 13 residues. The CDR3: CASSRTGHDEQFF. The DNA for the CDR3 is TGCGCCAGCAGCCGTACAGGGCATGATGAGCAGTTCTTC.

The V and J genes are TRBV4-2 and TRBJ2-5; 7 bases are shared with TRBD2. V shed 3 bases and J 5 bases; nucleotides not matched to a gene: 6. The CDR3 length is 14 residues. Germline V gene data show CDR1 as LGHNA and CDR2 as YNFKEQ. CDR3 sequence reads: CASSHAGLEETQYF. CDR3 bases: TGTGCCAGCAGCCATGCCGGACTAGAGGAGACCCAGTACTTC.